This T cell receptor (beta chain) came from a study of blood T cell repertoires in COVID-19. Profiling relied on immunoSEQ multiplex PCR, and the TCRdb table lists in-frame clones only, not all of them. The sample has 250,000 or so clones; about nine tenths are singletons. CDR1 and CDR2 from the germline V gene are MNHEY and SVGAGI. The trim removed 6 bases at V and 7 bases at J, leaving 9 bases unmatched. This CDR3 contains 13 residues. The sequencing sample was made of peripheral blood. This receptor was taken from a man in his sixties with acute or convalescent COVID-19. The J gene is TRBJ2-7, the V gene TRBV6-5; 7 bases agree with TRBD2. CDR3 region: CASSPGGKVEQYF. In DNA form, the CDR3 reads TGTGCCAGCAGCCCCGGGGGGAAGGTTGAGCAGTACTTC.